A selection of T cell receptor beta chains follows, all from one sample in a study of blood T cells in healthy people across ages. One entry per CDR3 protein, called by TCRdb with MiXCR from the 5' RACE reads. Altogether around 1,000,000 distinct CDR3 sequences are present, almost 25% being singletons, with the ten largest covering 0.65% to 0.95%. The same sample was also studied in work on T cells of mothers and their children.

Sequencing was performed on blood. The receptors stem from a girl aged 2 to 9 in good health. CDR3s include the opening cysteine and the closing phenylalanine or tryptophan. A D gene is named only where the DNA matches it firmly. Part of the rows lack a size; the others show once, few, many or a class for expanded clones.

TRBJ2-3 - TRBV29-1 - CSVRDGGTDTQYF TGCAGCGTTCGGGACGGTGGGACAGATACGCAGTATTTT
TRBJ2-1 - TRBV10-3 TRBD2 CAISPTAGEGGEQFF TGTGCCATCAGCCCGACGGCGGGAGAGGGTGGTGAGCAGTTCTTC
TRBJ1-1 few TRBV28 TRBD1 CASSLPSTGMEAFF TGTGCCAGCAGTTTACCCTCGACAGGGATGGAAGCTTTCTTT
TRBJ2-7 few TRBV9 - CASSVGVNVEQYF TGTGCCAGCAGCGTAGGTGTCAATGTCGAGCAGTACTTC
TRBJ1-5 few TRBV5-1 TRBD1 CASSLTGGGNQPQHF TGCGCCAGCAGCTTGACAGGGGGCGGCAATCAGCCCCAGCATTTT
TRBJ2-5 - TRBV7-2 - CASSLELGGSETQYF TGTGCCAGCAGCTTAGAGCTCGGGGGTAGCGAGACCCAGTACTTC
TRBJ2-5 few TRBV6-1 TRBD2 CASRTPGLEQETQYF TGTGCCAGCAGAACGCCGGGACTAGAACAAGAGACCCAGTACTTC
TRBJ2-3 few TRBV12-3/TRBV12-4 TRBD2 CASSYGRPGTDTQYF TGTGCCAGCAGTTACGGGAGGCCTGGCACAGATACGCAGTATTTT
TRBJ1-3 - TRBV6-5 - CASSKSEVPGNTIYF TGTGCCAGCAGTAAGTCGGAAGTCCCTGGAAACACCATATATTTT
TRBJ2-5 - TRBV6-2/TRBV6-3 - CASSYLKGRETQYF TGTGCCAGCAGTTACTTAAAGGGGAGGGAGACCCAGTACTTC
TRBJ2-1 - TRBV24-1 - CATSGRAVPKNNEQFF TGTGCCACCAGTGGGAGAGCGGTGCCAAAGAACAATGAGCAGTTCTTC
TRBJ2-5 - TRBV7-2 - CASSSPDRTLQETQYF TGTGCCAGCAGCTCACCCGACCGGACTCTCCAAGAGACCCAGTACTTC
TRBJ1-5 - TRBV5-1 - CASSTTGRDNQPQHF TGCGCCAGCAGCACCACAGGGAGGGACAATCAGCCCCAGCATTTT
TRBJ2-5 - TRBV29-1 - CSVEGREGGETQYF TGCAGCGTTGAAGGACGAGAGGGGGGAGAGACCCAGTACTTC
TRBJ2-1 few TRBV12-3/TRBV12-4 TRBD2 CASSTTVAGYEQFF TGTGCCAGCAGTACAACAGTAGCGGGATATGAGCAGTTCTTC
TRBJ2-4 - TRBV6-1 - CASRGPPGNIQYF TGTGCCAGCAGGGGTCCCCCGGGAAACATTCAGTACTTC
TRBJ2-4 few TRBV18 TRBD1 CASSPRDSSLAKNIQYF TGTGCCAGCTCACCGAGGGACAGCAGTCTAGCCAAAAACATTCAGTACTTC
TRBJ1-2 - TRBV29-1 - CSAASSAEPYGYTF TGCAGCGCTGCCTCATCGGCAGAACCCTATGGCTACACCTTC
TRBJ1-5 few TRBV15 - CATSGEYQPQHF TGTGCCACCAGCGGGGAATATCAGCCCCAGCATTTT
TRBJ2-5 - TRBV2 - CASSYIGGAQYF TGTGCCAGCAGTTACATAGGAGGGGCCCAGTACTTC
TRBJ2-5 - TRBV12-3/TRBV12-4 TRBD1 CASSPTTGDSETQYF TGTGCCAGCAGTCCAACGACAGGGGACTCAGAGACCCAGTACTTC
TRBJ1-1 few TRBV20-1 TRBD1 CSVRDRESMGEAFF TGCAGTGTCCGGGACAGGGAATCTATGGGTGAAGCTTTCTTT
TRBJ1-2 - TRBV20-1 TRBD1 CSARVLGTGDPF TGCAGTGCAAGGGTGCTCGGGACAGGGGATCCCTTC
TRBJ2-7 - TRBV20-1 - CSARPAATYEQYF TGCAGTGCTCGCCCCGCGGCCACCTACGAGCAGTACTTC
TRBJ1-4 many TRBV12-5 - CASGFYGPSEKLFF TGTGCTAGTGGTTTTTACGGACCGAGTGAAAAACTGTTTTTT
TRBJ1-6 few TRBV7-8 - CASSLMSGVNSPLHF TGTGCCAGCAGCTTAATGTCCGGGGTTAATTCACCCCTCCACTTT
TRBJ2-7 - TRBV4-1 - CASSLQGLRGKNEQYF TGCGCCAGCAGCCTCCAGGGCCTTCGGGGGAAGAACGAGCAGTACTTC
TRBJ1-1 - TRBV12-3/TRBV12-4 - CASSFLDTEAFF TGTGCCAGCAGTTTCCTAGACACTGAAGCTTTCTTT
TRBJ1-2 - TRBV10-3 - CAISEGSGHGYTF TGTGCCATCAGTGAGGGATCCGGACATGGCTACACCTTC
TRBJ2-5 - TRBV28 - CASSFLSSRVQETQYF TGTGCCAGCAGTTTTCTCTCAAGCAGAGTCCAAGAGACCCAGTACTTC
TRBJ2-1 few TRBV7-3 - CASRDAGSNEQFF TGTGCCAGCAGGGATGCGGGGTCTAATGAGCAGTTCTTC
TRBJ1-2 few TRBV7-9 - CASSSRDDYGYTF TGTGCCAGCAGCTCCAGGGACGACTATGGCTACACCTTC
TRBJ2-7 few TRBV11-2 TRBD2 CASSFSHPGTSGRLSEQYF TGTGCCAGCAGTTTCAGCCATCCGGGGACTAGCGGGAGGCTTTCCGAGCAGTACTTC
TRBJ1-4 few TRBV7-9 TRBD1 CASSLDRGGGEKLFF TGTGCCAGCAGCCTTGACAGGGGAGGAGGAGAAAAACTGTTTTTT
TRBJ1-4 - TRBV20-1 - CSAQDAARDEKLFF TGCAGTGCTCAAGACGCGGCTAGAGATGAAAAACTGTTTTTT